Included here is one T cell receptor beta chain sequence, with context. The read terminates 3 residues ahead of where the CDR3 ends, so the germline J gene completes it. Assay used: immunoSEQ multiplex PCR; TCRdb lists only in-frame clones, some missing. Its table records about 32,000 clones. These data come from a study of T cells in women clearing cervical HPV infection. Study in general: Case blood was drawn when the lesion was first found; control blood after infection became undetectable.

The germline V gene has CDR1 SGHRS and CDR2 YFSETQ. The CDR3 loop spans 14 amino acids. Sequencing was performed on blood buffy coat. This clonotype originated in a woman between 18 and 70 years old with a cervical HPV16 infection that either progressed to CIN3+ or cleared (not recorded which). The chain carries TRBV5-1 and TRBJ2-3; TRBD1 agrees at 10 bases. The CDR3 sequence is CASSPGTGVETQYF. CDR3 DNA, as far as it was read: TGCGCCAGCAGCCCCGGGACAGGGGTAGAGACG.